This passage covers 23 T cell receptor beta chains from one sample sequenced in a study of regulatory T cells in long-lasting Graves disease. In building TCR beta libraries, iRepertoire HTBI primers were used together with Arm-PCR of CDR3 regions. TCRdb itself ran the multiplex PCR reads through MiXCR, one entry per CDR3 protein. In the table there are just over 600,000 distinct CDR3 sequences, roughly 15% of which are singletons. The time point denotes: newly diagnosed GD, antithyroid drugs for less than 3 months. Extracted PBMC RNA gave rise to the TCR library. The sample also formed part of further work on T cells in Graves' hyperthyroidism and ophthalmopathy.

Specimen: peripheral blood mononuclear cells (PBMCs), collected at new diagnosis, from a patient treated with antithyroid drugs. All receptors come from a woman in her twenties or thirties with Graves disease.

This clonotype was detected many times. The CDR3 coding sequence is TGTGCCAGCAGTGAAGGCACACCGGCCCGGCCCCAGCATTTT. It translates to CASSEGTPARPQHF. The V call is TRBV6-1, the J call TRBJ1-5; D is ambiguous. CDR1 is MNHNS, CDR2 SASEGT, per germline. The CDR3 sequence is 14 residues long. The ends were cut back, 1 base at V and 9 bases at J, with 13 bases in the middle.

The V and J genes are TRBV15 and TRBJ2-6; D is ambiguous. V lost 0 bases to trimming and J lost 0 bases, with 3 bases between them. This CDR3 is 15 amino acids long. CDR1 LNHNV and CDR2 YYDKDF come from the germline V gene (reference sequence). The CDR3 DNA reads as TGTGCCACCAGCAGAGATGGCTCTGGGGCCAACGTCCTGACTTTC. It encodes CATSRDGSGANVLTF.

CDR3 in amino acids: CASSVPIFGQAAGYTF. Written as DNA, the CDR3 is TGTGCCAGCAGCGTACCAATCTTCGGACAGGCAGCCGGCTACACCTTC. The chain has TRBV9 and TRBJ1-2; 7 bases fit TRBD1. The ends lost 1 base at V and 8 bases at J; junction bases unmatched: 14. The CDR3 runs to 16 residues. Germline assignment: CDR1 SGDLS and CDR2 YYNGEE.

This clonotype was observed a few times. The genes are TRBV20-1 and TRBJ2-1, with 12 bases that match TRBD2. V shed 6 bases and J 5 bases; nucleotides not matched to a gene: 5. The CDR3 consists of 14 residues. The germline CDR1 and CDR2 sequences are DFQATT and SNEGSKA (reference sequence). The CDR3 nucleotides are TGCAGTGCGCCGACTAGCGGGGGAGACAATGAGCAGTTCTTC. Encoded protein: CSAPTSGGDNEQFF.

In its sample, this clonotype was seen a few times. The chain joins TRBV20-1 to TRBJ2-7; TRBD2 matches at 10 bases. J gave up 7 bases and V 7 bases, and 10 bases lay outside the gene matches. Germline V gene sequence: CDR1 DFQATT, CDR2 SNEGSKA (reference sequence). The CDR3 spans 13 residues. The CDR3 spells CSVKREGRLEQYF. The CDR3 nucleotides read TGCAGTGTTAAGCGGGAGGGTCGTTTGGAGCAGTACTTC.

The chain employs TRBV5-1 and TRBJ1-6, with D possibly matching TRBD1 (5 bases). V was shortened by 4 bases and J by 9 bases, with 14 bases between the two germline ends. The CDR3 is 14 residues long. In germline, CDR1 is SGHRS, CDR2 YFSETQ. CDR3 in DNA: TGCGCCAGCAGCCTTGAGGGGAGGAGTTCACCCCTCCACTTT. Protein: CASSLEGRSSPLHF.

The chain couples TRBV20-1 to TRBJ1-2, with 12 bases lining up with TRBD1. From germline, CDR1 is DFQATT and CDR2 SNEGSKA (reference sequence). This CDR3 has 14 residues. With V trimmed by 3 bases and J by 7 bases, 6 bases remained unmatched. This CDR3 reads CSASTGQGAGGYTF. The CDR3 DNA reads as TGCAGTGCTAGCACGGGACAGGGGGCGGGTGGCTACACCTTC.

This clonotype has a count of ten or more. This chain joins TRBV6-1 and TRBJ1-1; TRBD1 might be the D (6 bases). CDR1 is MNHNS, CDR2 SASEGT, per germline. CDR3 size: 15 residues. The V gene lost 5 bases and the J gene lost 11 bases, with 24 bases spanning the gap. In nucleotides, the CDR3 is TGTGCCAGCAGTATTGGTGGGAGACAGGCGATCGCGGCTTTCTTT. This codes for CASSIGGRQAIAAFF.

This clonotype came up a few times. The rearrangement uses TRBV5-4 and TRBJ2-1; possible D gene TRBD2, 5 bases. This CDR3 is 12 amino acids long. Germline values: CDR1 SGHNT, CDR2 YYREEE (reference sequence). Trimming took off 9 bases at V and 4 bases at J, with 11 bases between the two ends. The CDR3 loop is CAIAWGYNEQFF. In nucleotides, the CDR3 is TGTGCCATAGCGTGGGGTTACAATGAGCAGTTCTTC.

Comments on this clonotype: A read error may explain this, as a much larger clone is one base away. This sequence joins TRBV28 and TRBJ2-1; D is ambiguous. The CDR3 has 13 amino acids. Germline V gives CDR1 MDHEN, CDR2 SYDVKM. V dropped 6 bases and J dropped 7 bases, with 13 bases sitting between them. The CDR3: CASSTGWRNEQFF. In nucleotides, the CDR3 is TGTGCCAGCAGCACCGGGTGGCGGAATGAGCAGTTCTTC.

This clonotype was seen ten or more times. V usage is TRBV13 and J usage is TRBJ2-1; 8 bases fit TRBD2. Germline lookup yields CDR1 PRHDT and CDR2 FYEKMQ (reference sequence). Trimming cost V 5 bases and J 5 bases; bases outside gene matches: 8. This CDR3 spans 15 amino acids. CDR3 sequence (DNA): TGTGCCAGCAGCCCCAGACTAGCGCCCAACAATGAGCAGTTCTTC. It specifies CASSPRLAPNNEQFF.

The V and J genes are TRBV28 and TRBJ2-7; D remains ambiguous. Per germline, CDR1 MDHEN and CDR2 SYDVKM. The CDR3 sequence is 12 residues long. V lost 1 base and J lost 3, with 4 bases in between. In DNA, the CDR3 is TGTGCCAGCAGTTTATACCGCTACGAGCAGTACTTC. It translates to CASSLYRYEQYF.

There are a few counts of this clonotype. This chain uses TRBV20-1 with TRBJ2-1, with TRBD2 matching over 11 bases. CDR3 length: 14 residues. V was clipped by 1 base and J by 5 bases; unmatched bases: 1. CDR1 and CDR2 from the germline V gene are DFQATT and SNEGSKA (reference sequence). CDR3 nucleotides: TGCAGTGCTAGAGCTAGCGGGAGGAACAATGAGCAGTTCTTC. Translation: CSARASGRNNEQFF.

The chain employs TRBV20-1 and TRBJ2-7; tentative D call: TRBD2 (5 bases). This CDR3 is built from 15 residues. Trimming took 0 bases from V and 1 from J, leaving 13 bases between them. CDR1 DFQATT and CDR2 SNEGSKA come from the germline V gene (reference sequence). In DNA form, the CDR3 reads TGCAGTGCTAGAGATAAAGGACTCCCGTCCTACGAGCAGTACTTC. It specifies CSARDKGLPSYEQYF.

This clonotype was detected ten times or more. The CDR3 region has the DNA TGTGCCAGCAGCGCCCGGGGAACCAAAAACATTCAGTACTTC. It translates to CASSARGTKNIQYF. This chain joins TRBV7-2 and TRBJ2-4; D may be TRBD2 (5 bases). Trimming removed 5 bases from V and 2 bases from J, with 10 bases in between. The germline V gene encodes CDR1 SGHTA and CDR2 FQGNSA. The CDR3 is made up of 14 amino acids.

In this sample, this clonotype turned up many times. This chain joins TRBV2 and TRBJ2-7; D unclear. The germline CDR1 and CDR2 sequences are SNHLY and FYNNEI. The CDR3 runs to 11 residues. Trimming removed 4 bases at V and 8 bases at J, with 9 bases between. The CDR3: CASSVREQQYF. The DNA of the CDR3 is TGTGCCAGCAGTGTCAGAGAGCAGCAGTACTTC.

To note about this clonotype: Likely a read error: the CDR3 ends without its conserved phenylalanine or tryptophan. V is TRBV20-1 and J is TRBJ2-7, with D uncertain. Germline V lookup: CDR1 DFQATT, CDR2 SNEGSKA (reference sequence). V dropped 0 bases and J dropped 1 base, with 13 bases sitting between them. The CDR3 length is 15 residues. This CDR3 reads CSARDLQLSSYEQYL. In DNA, the CDR3 is TGCAGTGCTAGAGATCTCCAGCTCTCTTCCTACGAGCAGTACCTC.

In its sample, this clonotype was seen a few times. The chain is built from TRBV19 and TRBJ2-7; no definite D call. The V gene's germline CDR1 is LNHDA and CDR2 SQIVND (reference sequence). V lost 3 bases, J lost 2 bases, and 8 bases lay in between. CDR3 length: 13 residues. Here the CDR3 reads CASSMADPYEQYF. The CDR3 DNA reads TGTGCCAGTAGTATGGCGGATCCCTACGAGCAGTACTTC. Combining the CDR3 with reference TRBV19 and TRBJ2-7 gives the whole variable domain DGGITQSPKYLFRKEGQNVTLSCEQNLNHDAMYWYRQDPGQGLRLIYYSQIVNDFQKGDIAEGYSVSREKKESFPLTVTSAQKNPTAFYLCASSMADPYEQYFGPGTRLTVT.

CDR3 protein: CASSPPNQDQTYGYTF. Written as DNA, the CDR3 is TGTGCCAGCTCACCACCGAATCAGGACCAGACCTATGGCTACACCTTC. The chain carries TRBV18 and TRBJ1-2; no definite D call. V lost 0 bases and J 4 bases, leaving 15 bases between the germline ends. CDR1 and CDR2 from the germline V gene are KGHSH and LQKENI. CDR3 length equals 16 residues.

The V gene is TRBV19, the J gene TRBJ2-5; tentative D call: TRBD1 (5 bases). The CDR3 consists of 13 residues. The V gene's germline CDR1 is LNHDA and CDR2 SQIVND (reference sequence). Trimming left V 6 bases short and J 4 bases short, with 12 bases between. CDR3 bases: TGTGCCAGTAGCAGGGTGAAAGGAGAGACCCAGTACTTC. It yields the protein CASSRVKGETQYF.

A note on this clonotype: A much larger clonotype is one base distant, so this may be a read error. The J gene is TRBJ2-7, the V gene TRBV28; D is possibly TRBD2 (5 bases). CDR1 MDHEN and CDR2 SYDVKM come from the germline V gene. V lost 5 bases and J lost 0, with 14 bases in between. The CDR3 spans 15 residues. The CDR3: CASSPTDGVSYEQYF. The CDR3 nucleotides are TGTGCCAGCAGTCCAACGGACGGGGTCTCCTACGAGCAGTACTTC.

In its sample, this clonotype was seen a few times. The V gene is TRBV30, the J gene TRBJ1-2; weak D call: TRBD1 (5 bases). Trimming took 2 bases from V and 6 from J, leaving 16 bases between them. The CDR3 is made up of 14 amino acids. CDR1 is GTSNPN and CDR2 is SVGIG in the germline V gene (reference sequence). CDR3 in DNA: TGTGCCTGGAGTCGGGACGGGAAAAAGAATGGCTACACCTTC. It is translated as CAWSRDGKKNGYTF.

With regard to this clonotype: Just one base apart from a much larger clone, this may be a read error. This chain joins TRBV5-1 and TRBJ2-7; 7 nucleotides match TRBD2. Germline loops: CDR1 SGHRS, CDR2 YFSETQ. The trim removed 6 bases at V and 5 bases at J, leaving 8 bases unmatched. The CDR3 is 13 residues long. CDR3 nucleotide sequence: TGCGCCAGCACACTAGCGAGACCCAACGAGCAGTACTTC. Its translation is CASTLARPNEQYF.